The table lists the clone carrying this T cell receptor beta chain with many counts. The antigen remains unidentified. The data were taken from a study of spatial heterogeneity in lung cancer. Study-level information: Counts of TCR transcripts in tumor regions correlated strongly with a matched bulk RNA-seq T cell module score.

Study-wide findings and caveats: The estimate shows that only roughly 7% of tumor T cells were covered for alpha and around 12% for beta chains. For expanded intratumoral alpha and beta TCRs, counts tracked tumor mutation counts.

Time point given: sample taken at primary tumor resection. Whole RNA, isolated from tumor, nontumor lung or frozen PBMC, was sequenced without prior sorting. This CDR3 has 14 amino acids. From germline, CDR1 is SNHLY and CDR2 FYNNEI. V was pared by 7 bases and J by 2 bases, with 14 bases between. Via MiXCR, TCRdb re-called the 5' RACE reads, giving one row per CDR3 protein. The data hold over 10,000 distinct CDR3 sequences, with over 5.5% observed a single time. This TCR was sampled from a female donor with early-stage non-small cell lung cancer. Here the sequenced sample was lung tumor tissue, taken at surgery. The genes are TRBV2 and TRBJ1-2; D is undetermined. The CDR3 loop reads CASTKERGNYGYTF. The CDR3 DNA sequence: TGTGCCAGCACGAAGGAGAGAGGCAACTATGGCTACACCTTC.